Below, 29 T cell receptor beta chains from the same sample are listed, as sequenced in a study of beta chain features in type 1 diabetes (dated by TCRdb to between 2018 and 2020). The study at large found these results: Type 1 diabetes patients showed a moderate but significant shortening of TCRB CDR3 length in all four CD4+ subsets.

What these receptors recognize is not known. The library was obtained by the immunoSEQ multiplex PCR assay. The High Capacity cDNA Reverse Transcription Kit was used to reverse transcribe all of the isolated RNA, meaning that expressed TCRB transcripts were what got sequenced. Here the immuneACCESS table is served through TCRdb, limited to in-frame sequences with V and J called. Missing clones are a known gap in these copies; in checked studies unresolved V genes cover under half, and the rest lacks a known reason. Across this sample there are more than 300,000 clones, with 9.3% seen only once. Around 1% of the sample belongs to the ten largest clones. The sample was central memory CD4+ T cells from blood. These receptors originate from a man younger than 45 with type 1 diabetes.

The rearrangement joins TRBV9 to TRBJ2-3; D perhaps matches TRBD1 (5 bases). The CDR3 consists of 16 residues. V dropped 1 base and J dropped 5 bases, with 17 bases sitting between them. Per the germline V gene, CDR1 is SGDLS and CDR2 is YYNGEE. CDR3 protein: CASSVNSGLVGDTQYF. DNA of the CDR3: TGTGCCAGCAGCGTAAATTCAGGGCTAGTAGGAGATACGCAGTATTTT.

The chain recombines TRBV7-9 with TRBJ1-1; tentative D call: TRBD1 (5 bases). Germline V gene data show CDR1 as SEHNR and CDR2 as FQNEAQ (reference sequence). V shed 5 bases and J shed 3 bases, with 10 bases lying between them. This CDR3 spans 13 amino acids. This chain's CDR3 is CASSPTEYTEAFF. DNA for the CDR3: TGTGCCAGCAGCCCGACAGAATACACTGAAGCTTTCTTT.

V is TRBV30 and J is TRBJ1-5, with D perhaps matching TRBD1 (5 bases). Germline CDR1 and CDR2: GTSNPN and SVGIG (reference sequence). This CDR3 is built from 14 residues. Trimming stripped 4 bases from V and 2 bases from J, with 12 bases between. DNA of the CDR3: TGTGCCTGGACCCGAGGGGCGGGCAATCAGCCCCAGCATTTT. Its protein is CAWTRGAGNQPQHF.

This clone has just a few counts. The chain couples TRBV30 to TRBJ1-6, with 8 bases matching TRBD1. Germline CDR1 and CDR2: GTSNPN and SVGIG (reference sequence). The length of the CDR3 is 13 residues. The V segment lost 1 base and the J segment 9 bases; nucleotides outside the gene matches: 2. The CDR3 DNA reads TGTGCCTGGAGTGGACAGGGGAGTTCACCCCTCCACTTT. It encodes CAWSGQGSSPLHF. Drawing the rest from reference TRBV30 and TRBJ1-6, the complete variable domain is SQTIHQWPATLVQPVGSPLSLECTVEGTSNPNLYWYRQAAGRGLQLLFYSVGIGQISSEVPQNLSASRPQDRQFILSSKKLLLSDSGFYLCAWSGQGSSPLHFGNGTRLTVT.

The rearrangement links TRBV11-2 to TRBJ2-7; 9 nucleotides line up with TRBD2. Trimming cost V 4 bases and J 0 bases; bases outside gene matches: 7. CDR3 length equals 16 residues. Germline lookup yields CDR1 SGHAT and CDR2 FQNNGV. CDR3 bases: TGTGCCAGCAGCTCACTGGAGCGGGGGGACTCCTACGAGCAGTACTTC. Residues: CASSSLERGDSYEQYF.

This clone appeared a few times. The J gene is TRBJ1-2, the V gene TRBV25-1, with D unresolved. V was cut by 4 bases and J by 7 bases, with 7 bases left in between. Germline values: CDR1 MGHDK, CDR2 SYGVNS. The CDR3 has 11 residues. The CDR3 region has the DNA TGTGCCAGCAGTGGACTTGGTGGCTACACCTTC. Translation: CASSGLGGYTF.

The CDR3: CSVGEGAGEEQYF. In DNA form, the CDR3 reads TGCAGCGTTGGTGAGGGGGCAGGAGAGGAGCAGTACTTC. The rearrangement joins TRBV29-1 to TRBJ2-7; 7 bases align to TRBD1. The CDR3 covers 13 residues. The V gene's germline CDR1 is SQVTM and CDR2 ANQGSEA. The junction had 10 bases not matched to a gene; V was cut back by 4 bases and J by 7 bases.

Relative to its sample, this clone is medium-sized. This CDR3 is CASSEARPLGGYTF. The CDR3 DNA follows: TGTGCCAGCAGTGAAGCGCGGCCGCTCGGGGGCTACACCTTC. The chain combines TRBV2 with TRBJ1-2; no clear D gene. Germline lookup yields CDR1 SNHLY and CDR2 FYNNEI. The germline V and J ends were trimmed by 0 bases and 8 bases, with 13 bases remaining between them. CDR3 length equals 14 residues.

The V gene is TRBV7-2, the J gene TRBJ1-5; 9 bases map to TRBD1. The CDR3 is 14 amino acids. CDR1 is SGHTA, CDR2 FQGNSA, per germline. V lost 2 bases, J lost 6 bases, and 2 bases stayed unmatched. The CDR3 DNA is TGTGCCAGCAGCTTAACAGGGGGCCCTCAGCCCCAGCATTTT. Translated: CASSLTGGPQPQHF.

CDR3 in DNA: TGTGCCAGCAGGCGACTAGCGGGGGGGCCTCAAGATACGCAGTATTTT. It translates to CASRRLAGGPQDTQYF. The V gene is TRBV5-4, the J gene TRBJ2-3, with 14 bases matching TRBD2. This CDR3 is built from 16 residues. J gave up 5 bases and V 5 bases, and 7 bases lay outside the gene matches. Looked up from germline, CDR1 is SGHNT and CDR2 is YYREEE (reference sequence).

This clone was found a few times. The CDR3 DNA is TGCAGTGCTAGTGAGAGGGGGGAGCTGTTTTTT. Amino acid sequence: CSASERGELFF. The chain recombines TRBV20-1 with TRBJ2-2; D unclear. Germline values: CDR1 DFQATT, CDR2 SNEGSKA (reference sequence). This CDR3 has 11 residues. The V gene lost 3 bases and the J gene lost 8 bases, with 7 bases spanning the gap.

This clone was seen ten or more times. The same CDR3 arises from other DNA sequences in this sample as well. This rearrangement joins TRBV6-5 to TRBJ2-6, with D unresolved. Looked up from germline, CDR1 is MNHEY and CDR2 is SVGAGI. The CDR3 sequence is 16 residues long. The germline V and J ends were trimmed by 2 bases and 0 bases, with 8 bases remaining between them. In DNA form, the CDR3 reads TGTGCCAGCAGTTACCGACGGAGCTCTGGGGCCAACGTCCTGACTTTC. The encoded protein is CASSYRRSSGANVLTF.

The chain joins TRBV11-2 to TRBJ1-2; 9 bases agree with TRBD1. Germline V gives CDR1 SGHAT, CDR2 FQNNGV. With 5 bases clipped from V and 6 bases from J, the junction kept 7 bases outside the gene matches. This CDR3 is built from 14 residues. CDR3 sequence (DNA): TGTGCCAGCAGCCCGGGGACAGGGAACCATGGCTACACCTTC. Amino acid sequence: CASSPGTGNHGYTF.

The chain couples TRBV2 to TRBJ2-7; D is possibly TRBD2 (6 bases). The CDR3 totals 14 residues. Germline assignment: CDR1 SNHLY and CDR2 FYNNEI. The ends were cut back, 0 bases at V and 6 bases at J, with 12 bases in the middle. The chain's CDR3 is CASSEARRGGEQYF. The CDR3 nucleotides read TGTGCCAGCAGTGAAGCGCGGCGGGGTGGCGAGCAGTACTTC. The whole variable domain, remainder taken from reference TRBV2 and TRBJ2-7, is EPEVTQTPSHQVTQMGQEVILRCVPISNHLYFYWYRQILGQKVEFLVSFYNNEISEKSEIFDDQFSVERPDGSNFTLKIRSTKLEDSAMYFCASSEARRGGEQYFGPGTRLTVT.

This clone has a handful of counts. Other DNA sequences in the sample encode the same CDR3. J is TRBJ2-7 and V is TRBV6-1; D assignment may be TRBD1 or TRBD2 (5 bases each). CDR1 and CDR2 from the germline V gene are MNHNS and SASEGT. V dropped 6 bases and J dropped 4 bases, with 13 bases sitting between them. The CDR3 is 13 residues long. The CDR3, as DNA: TGTGCCAGCAGGGGGGACCGTCTTTACGAGCAGTACTTC. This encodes CASRGDRLYEQYF.

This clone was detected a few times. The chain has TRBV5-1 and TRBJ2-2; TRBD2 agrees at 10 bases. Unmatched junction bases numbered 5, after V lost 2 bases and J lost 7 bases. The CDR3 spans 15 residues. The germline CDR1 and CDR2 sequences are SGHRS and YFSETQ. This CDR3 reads CASSFTSGADGELFF. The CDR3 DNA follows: TGCGCCAGCAGCTTCACTAGCGGGGCGGACGGGGAGCTGTTTTTT.

The CDR3 DNA reads TGTGCCAGCAGCTCCCCGACCGCCGGGGAGCTGTTTTTT. Translation gives CASSSPTAGELFF. The chain uses TRBV7-9 and TRBJ2-2; no clear D gene. The germline gives CDR1 SEHNR, CDR2 FQNEAQ (reference sequence). The CDR3 runs 13 residues. With 4 bases removed from V and 6 bases from J, the gap between germline ends came to 9 bases.

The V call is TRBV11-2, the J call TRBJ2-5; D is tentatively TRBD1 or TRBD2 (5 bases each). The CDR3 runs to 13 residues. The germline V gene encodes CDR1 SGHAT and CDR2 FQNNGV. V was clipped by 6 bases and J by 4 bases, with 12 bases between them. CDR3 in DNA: TGTGCCAGCAGAAGGGACCGGGCAGAGACCCAGTACTTC. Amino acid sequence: CASRRDRAETQYF.

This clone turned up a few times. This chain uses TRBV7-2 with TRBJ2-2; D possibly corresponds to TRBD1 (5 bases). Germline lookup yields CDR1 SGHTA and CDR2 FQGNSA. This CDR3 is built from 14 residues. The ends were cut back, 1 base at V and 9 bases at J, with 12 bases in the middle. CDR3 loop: CASSLEGMRRELFF. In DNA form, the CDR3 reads TGTGCCAGCAGCTTAGAGGGGATGCGGCGGGAGCTGTTTTTT.

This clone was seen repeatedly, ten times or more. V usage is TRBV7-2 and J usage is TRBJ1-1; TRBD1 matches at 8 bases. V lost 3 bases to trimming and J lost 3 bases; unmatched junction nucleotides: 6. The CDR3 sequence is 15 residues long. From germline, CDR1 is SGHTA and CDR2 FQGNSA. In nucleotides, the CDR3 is TGTGCCAGCAGCTTTCGGACAGGGAGGGACACTGAAGCTTTCTTT. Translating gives CASSFRTGRDTEAFF.

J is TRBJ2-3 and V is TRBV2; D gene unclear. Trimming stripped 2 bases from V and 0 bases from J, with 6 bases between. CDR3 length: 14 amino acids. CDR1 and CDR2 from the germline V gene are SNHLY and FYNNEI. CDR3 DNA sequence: TGTGCCAGCAGTGAAAGAACTAGCACAGATACGCAGTATTTT. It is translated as CASSERTSTDTQYF.

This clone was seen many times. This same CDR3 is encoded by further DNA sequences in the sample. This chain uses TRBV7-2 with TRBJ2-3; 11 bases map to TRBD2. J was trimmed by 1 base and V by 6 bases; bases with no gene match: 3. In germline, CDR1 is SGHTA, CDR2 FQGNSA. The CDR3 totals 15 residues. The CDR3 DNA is TGTGCCAGCAGTCAGGGACTAGCGGGCACAGATACGCAGTATTTT. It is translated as CASSQGLAGTDTQYF.

The DNA for the CDR3 is TGTGCCAGCTCTCAAACGTCCGGACAGGGTCGCCAGCCCCAGCATTTT. Amino acids: CASSQTSGQGRQPQHF. V gene TRBV18 combines with J gene TRBJ1-5; 8 bases are shared with TRBD1. This CDR3 contains 16 residues. Looked up from germline, CDR1 is KGHSH and CDR2 is LQKENI. J lost 7 bases, V lost 6 bases, and 14 bases had no gene match.

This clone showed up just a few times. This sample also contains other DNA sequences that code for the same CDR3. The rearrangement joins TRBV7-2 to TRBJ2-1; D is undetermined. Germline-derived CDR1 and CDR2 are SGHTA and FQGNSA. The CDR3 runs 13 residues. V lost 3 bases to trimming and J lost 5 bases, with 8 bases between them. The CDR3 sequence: CASSFSRNNEQFF. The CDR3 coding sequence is TGTGCCAGCAGCTTCTCACGGAACAATGAGCAGTTCTTC.

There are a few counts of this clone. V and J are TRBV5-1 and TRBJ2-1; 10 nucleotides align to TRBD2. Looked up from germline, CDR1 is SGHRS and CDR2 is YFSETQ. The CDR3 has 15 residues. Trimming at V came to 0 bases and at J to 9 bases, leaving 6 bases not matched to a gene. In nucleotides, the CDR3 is TGCGCCAGCAGCTTGGGGGCTAGCGGGGGCAGTGAGCAGTTCTTC. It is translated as CASSLGASGGSEQFF.

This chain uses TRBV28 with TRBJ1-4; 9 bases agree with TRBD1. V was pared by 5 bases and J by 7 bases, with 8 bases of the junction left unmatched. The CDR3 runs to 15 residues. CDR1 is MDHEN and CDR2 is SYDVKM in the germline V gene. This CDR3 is CASSTRDRDVEKLFF. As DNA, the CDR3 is TGTGCCAGCAGTACCCGGGACAGGGACGTTGAAAAACTGTTTTTT.

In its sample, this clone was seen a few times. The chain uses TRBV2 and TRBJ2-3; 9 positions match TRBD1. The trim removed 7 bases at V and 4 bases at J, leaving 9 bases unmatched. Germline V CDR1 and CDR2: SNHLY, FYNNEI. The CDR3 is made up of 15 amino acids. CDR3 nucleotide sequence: TGTGCCAGCATAAGGGGACAGGGTTTATCAGATACGCAGTATTTT. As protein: CASIRGQGLSDTQYF.

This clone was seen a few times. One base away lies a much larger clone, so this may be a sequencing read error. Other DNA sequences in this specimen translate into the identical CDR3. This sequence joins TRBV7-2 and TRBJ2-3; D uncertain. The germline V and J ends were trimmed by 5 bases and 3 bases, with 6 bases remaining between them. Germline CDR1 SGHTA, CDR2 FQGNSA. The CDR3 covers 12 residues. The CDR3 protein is CASSQSTDTQYF. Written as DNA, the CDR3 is TGTGCCAGCAGCCAGAGTACAGATACGCAGTATTTT.

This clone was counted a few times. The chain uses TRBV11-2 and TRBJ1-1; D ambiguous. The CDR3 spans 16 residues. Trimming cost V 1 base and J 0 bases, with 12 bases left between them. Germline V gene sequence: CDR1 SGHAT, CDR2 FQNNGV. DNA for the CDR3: TGTGCCAGCAGCTTAGTTTCGGTGGGCTTGAACACTGAAGCTTTCTTT. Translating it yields CASSLVSVGLNTEAFF.